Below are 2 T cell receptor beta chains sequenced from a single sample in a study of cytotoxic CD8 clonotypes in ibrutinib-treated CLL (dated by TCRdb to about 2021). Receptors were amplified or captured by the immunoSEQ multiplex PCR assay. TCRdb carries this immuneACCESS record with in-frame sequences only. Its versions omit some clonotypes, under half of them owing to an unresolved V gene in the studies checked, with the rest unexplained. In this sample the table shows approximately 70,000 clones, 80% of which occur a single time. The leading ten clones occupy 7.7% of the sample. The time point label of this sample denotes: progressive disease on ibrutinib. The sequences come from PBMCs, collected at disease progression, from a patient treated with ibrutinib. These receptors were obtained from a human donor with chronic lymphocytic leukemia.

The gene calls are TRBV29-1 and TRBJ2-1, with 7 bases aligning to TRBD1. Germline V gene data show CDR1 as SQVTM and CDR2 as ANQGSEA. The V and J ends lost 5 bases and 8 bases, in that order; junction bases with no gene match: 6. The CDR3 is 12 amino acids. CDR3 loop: CSVMTGSDEQFF. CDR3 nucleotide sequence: TGCAGCGTTATGACAGGGTCGGATGAGCAGTTCTTC.

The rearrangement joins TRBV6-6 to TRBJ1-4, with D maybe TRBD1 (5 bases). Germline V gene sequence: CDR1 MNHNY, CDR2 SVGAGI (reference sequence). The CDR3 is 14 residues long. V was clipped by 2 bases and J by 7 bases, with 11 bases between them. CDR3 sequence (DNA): TGTGCCAGCAGTTACGATTCCGGGGGTGAAAAACTGTTTTTT. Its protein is CASSYDSGGEKLFF.